The 10 T cell receptor beta chains below all came from one sample that was sequenced in a study of blood T cell repertoires in COVID-19 (dated by TCRdb to between 2020 and 2021). Library construction relied on the immunoSEQ multiplex PCR assay. TCRdb mirrors the immuneACCESS table, restricted to in-frame sequences. Some clones are absent from its copies; in checked studies, under half trace to an unresolved V gene, and the reason for the others is unknown. In all, the sample holds fewer than 450,000 clones, and roughly 86% of those were seen once. 2% to 2.5% of the sample goes to the ten largest clones. The sequenced sample was PBMCs or T cells enriched from blood (not recorded which). These receptors were taken from a woman aged 40 to 55 with acute COVID-19.

In regard to this clone: This same CDR3 is encoded by further DNA sequences in the sample. This chain connects TRBV20-1 to TRBJ2-7; D gene unclear. The V gene's germline CDR1 is DFQATT and CDR2 SNEGSKA (reference sequence). There are 11 residues in the CDR3. The V and J ends lost 4 bases and 4 bases respectively, with 8 bases between them. The CDR3 is CSAKGGYEQYF. CDR3 coding DNA: TGCAGTGCTAAAGGCGGTTACGAGCAGTACTTC.

The V gene is TRBV6-1, the J gene TRBJ1-5; D is undetermined. The CDR3 consists of 12 residues. Germline V lookup: CDR1 MNHNS, CDR2 SASEGT. Trimming took 3 bases from V and 6 from J, leaving 6 bases between them. CDR3 in amino acids: CASSDGAQPQHF. The CDR3 DNA is TGTGCCAGCAGTGACGGAGCTCAGCCCCAGCATTTT.

CDR3 nucleotides: TGTGCCAGCAGCTTTAGAGACCGGGACAGTTCGGTCGAAAACACCATATATTTT. Translated, it gives CASSFRDRDSSVENTIYF. The chain carries TRBV11-2 and TRBJ1-3; 7 positions match TRBD1. Losses at the gene ends were 3 bases for V and 6 bases for J; bases not matched to a gene: 17. This CDR3 contains 18 residues. Germline V CDR1 and CDR2: SGHAT, FQNNGV.

The rearrangement links TRBV11-2 to TRBJ1-1, with D possibly being TRBD1 (5 bases). Per the germline V gene, CDR1 is SGHAT and CDR2 is FQNNGV. Trimming stripped 4 bases from V and 1 base from J, with 13 bases between. This CDR3 is built from 15 residues. CDR3 coding DNA: TGTGCCAGCAGCTCACACAGGCTCTCGAACACTGAAGCTTTCTTT. Its protein is CASSSHRLSNTEAFF.

This chain links TRBV7-9 with TRBJ2-7, with TRBD2 matching 8 bases. Germline loops: CDR1 SEHNR, CDR2 FQNEAQ (reference sequence). The CDR3 consists of 16 residues. The J segment lost 0 bases and the V segment lost 0 bases, leaving 4 bases of the junction unmatched. CDR3 protein: CASSLAGGGHSYEQYF. The DNA of the CDR3 is TGTGCCAGCAGCTTAGCCGGCGGGGGGCACTCCTACGAGCAGTACTTC.

This clone showed up just a few times. The rearrangement uses TRBV25-1 and TRBJ2-7; TRBD1 matches at 7 bases. The V and J ends lost 7 bases and 1 base, in that order; junction bases with no gene match: 13. The CDR3 is made up of 16 amino acids. Looked up from germline, CDR1 is MGHDK and CDR2 is SYGVNS. The CDR3 protein is CASTLYPGQSSYEQYF. DNA for the CDR3: TGTGCCAGCACATTATATCCGGGACAGTCTTCCTACGAGCAGTACTTC.

With regard to this clone: This CDR3 is also generated by other DNA sequences in the sample. The rearrangement uses TRBV11-2 and TRBJ1-2; weak D call: TRBD1 (5 bases). V shed 1 base and J shed 8 bases, with 11 bases lying between them. The CDR3 consists of 13 residues. Germline V gene sequence: CDR1 SGHAT, CDR2 FQNNGV. In DNA, the CDR3 is TGTGCCAGCAGCTTAGGTCAGGGCAGGGGCTACACCTTC. Its protein is CASSLGQGRGYTF.

This chain uses TRBV6-1 with TRBJ1-5, with D uncertain. The CDR3 is 12 amino acids. Trimming shortened V by 0 bases and J by 7 bases, and 4 bases separated the two germline ends. Germline V CDR1 and CDR2: MNHNS, SASEGT. CDR3 protein: CASSEAGQPQHF. In DNA form, the CDR3 reads TGTGCCAGCAGTGAAGCCGGGCAGCCCCAGCATTTT.

V gene TRBV23-1 combines with J gene TRBJ1-3, with TRBD1 identical over 7 bases. TRBV23-1 is flagged as an ORF with uncertain function. The CDR3 sequence is 18 residues long. With 1 base clipped from V and 2 bases from J, the junction kept 11 bases outside the gene matches. Here the CDR3 reads CASSQFEGAGITGNTIYF. The CDR3 nucleotides are TGCGCCAGCAGTCAATTCGAGGGGGCGGGGATCACTGGAAACACCATATATTTT.

The rearrangement uses TRBV25-1 and TRBJ1-3; no clear D. The CDR3 sequence is 13 residues long. The V gene lost 5 bases and the J gene lost 4 bases, with 9 bases spanning the gap. The germline V gene encodes CDR1 MGHDK and CDR2 SYGVNS. Written as DNA, the CDR3 is TGTGCCAGCAGTATACTAAGCGGAAACACCATATATTTT. Translated: CASSILSGNTIYF.